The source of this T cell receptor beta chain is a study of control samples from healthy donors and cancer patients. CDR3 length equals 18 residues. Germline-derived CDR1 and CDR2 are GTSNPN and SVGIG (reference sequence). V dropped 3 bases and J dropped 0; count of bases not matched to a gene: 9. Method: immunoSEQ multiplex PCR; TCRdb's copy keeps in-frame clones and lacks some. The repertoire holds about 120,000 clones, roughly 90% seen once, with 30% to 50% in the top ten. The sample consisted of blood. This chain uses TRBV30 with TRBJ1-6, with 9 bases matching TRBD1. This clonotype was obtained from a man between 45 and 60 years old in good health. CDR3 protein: CAWSQGQGTSSYNSPLHF. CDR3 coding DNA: TGTGCCTGGAGCCAGGGACAGGGAACGAGCTCCTATAATTCACCCCTCCACTTT.